A selection of T cell receptor beta chains follows, all from one sample in a study of T cell changes during pregnancy in multiple sclerosis. Assay used: immunoSEQ multiplex PCR; TCRdb lists only in-frame clones, some missing. The sample has fewer than 15,000 clones; 90% are singletons. This material consisted of CD8+ T cells from peripheral blood mononuclear cells, taken after pregnancy. The receptors here all came from a female donor in good health, enrolled as a control in a pregnancy study. Both conserved end residues are part of each CDR3. The order of the fields is V gene, J gene, D gene, clone size, CDR3 protein, CDR3 DNA. The D gene is left open where the match is weak. Clone sizes are given selectively: once, few, many, or a class where the clone is expanded.

>TRBV29-1|TRBJ2-1|TRBD2|.
CSVGTTSGVVTEQFF
TGCAGCGTTGGAACTACTAGCGGGGTCGTTACCGAGCAGTTCTTC
>TRBV30|TRBJ1-1|.|.
CAWSVLMNTEAFF
TGTGCCTGGAGTGTACTAATGAACACTGAAGCTTTCTTT
>TRBV5-4|TRBJ2-5|.|.
CASSLEGSPHRETQYF
TGTGCCAGCAGCTTGGAGGGGTCACCTCACCGAGAGACCCAGTACTTC
>TRBV11-1|TRBJ1-5|.|.
CASSFHSNQPQHF
TGTGCCAGCAGCTTCCATAGCAATCAGCCCCAGCATTTT
>TRBV7-9|TRBJ1-5|TRBD1|.
CASSRGTGGYQPQHF
TGTGCCAGCAGCCGAGGGACAGGGGGCTATCAGCCCCAGCATTTT
>TRBV28|TRBJ1-2|.|.
CASSPLNIRENYGYTF
TGTGCCAGCAGCCCCCTAAACATCCGGGAAAACTATGGCTACACCTTC
>TRBV29-1|TRBJ1-3|.|.
CSVEDHPDRGSSGNTIYF
TGCAGCGTTGAAGACCATCCTGACAGAGGATCTTCCGGAAACACCATATATTTT
>TRBV7-9|TRBJ2-3|TRBD1|.
CASSDGTETDTQYF
TGTGCCAGCAGCGATGGGACAGAAACAGATACGCAGTATTTT
>TRBV28|TRBJ1-6|.|.
CASSFYARGSYNSPLHF
TGTGCCAGCAGTTTTTATGCCAGGGGCTCCTATAATTCACCCCTCCACTTT
>TRBV7-8|TRBJ1-5|TRBD1|.
CASSPQHDRGIGQPQHF
TGTGCCAGCAGCCCCCAACATGACAGGGGTATAGGTCAGCCCCAGCATTTT
>TRBV5-1|TRBJ1-2|.|.
CASSLEVRGGDGYTF
TGCGCCAGCAGCTTGGAGGTTCGGGGTGGGGATGGCTACACCTTC
>TRBV7-9|TRBJ1-2|.|.
CASSRQEANYGYTF
TGTGCCAGCAGCCGACAGGAGGCTAACTATGGCTACACCTTC
>TRBV7-2|TRBJ1-3|TRBD1|.
CASSLLLGGSSGNTIYF
TGTGCCAGCAGCTTACTCCTAGGGGGCTCCTCTGGAAACACCATATATTTT
>TRBV6-1|TRBJ2-4|TRBD2|.
CASSWTSENIQYF
TGTGCCAGCAGTTGGACTAGTGAGAACATTCAGTACTTC
>TRBV5-6|TRBJ2-7|.|.
CASSSGQSYEQYF
TGTGCCAGCAGCTCCGGACAATCCTACGAGCAGTACTTC
>TRBV6-5|TRBJ2-7|.|.
CASSYRDSSYEQYF
TGTGCCAGCAGTTACCGGGACTCGTCCTACGAGCAGTACTTC
>TRBV5-1|TRBJ1-5|TRBD1|.
CASSAGTGVNQPQHF
TGCGCCAGCAGCGCGGGGACAGGTGTTAATCAGCCCCAGCATTTT
>TRBV28|TRBJ2-7|TRBD1|.
CASKDRGSYEQYF
TGTGCCAGCAAGGACAGGGGGTCCTACGAGCAGTACTTC
>TRBV5-1|TRBJ1-1|TRBD1|.
CASSFDRGVEAFF
TGCGCCAGCAGCTTCGACAGGGGGGTTGAAGCTTTCTTT
>TRBV4-1|TRBJ2-3|.|large
CASSPNQDTQYF
TGCGCCAGCAGCCCGAACCAGGATACGCAGTATTTT
>TRBV19|TRBJ2-7|TRBD2|medium-sized
CASSIGSGAYEQYF
TGTGCCAGTAGTATCGGTAGCGGGGCCTACGAGCAGTACTTC
>TRBV7-2|TRBJ2-7|TRBD2|once
CASSPGGGPYEQYF
TGTGCCAGCAGCCCCGGGGGGGGGCCATACGAGCAGTACTTC
>TRBV15|TRBJ1-5|TRBD1|.
CATSRGTGKGEPQHF
TGTGCCACCAGCAGAGGGACAGGGAAGGGGGAGCCCCAGCATTTT
>TRBV6-4|TRBJ2-3|TRBD2|.
CASTETSGSSDTQYF
TGTGCCAGCACTGAGACTAGCGGGAGTTCAGATACGCAGTATTTT
>TRBV19|TRBJ1-1|.|once
CAIVDRGATEAFF
TGTGCCATCGTGGACAGAGGGGCCACTGAAGCTTTCTTT
>TRBV4-3|TRBJ1-1|TRBD1|.
CASSPTGGNTEAFF
TGCGCCAGCAGCCCGACAGGGGGGAACACTGAAGCTTTCTTT
>TRBV6-1|TRBJ1-2|.|.
CASSEEEGAPYGYTF
TGTGCCAGCAGTGAAGAGGAAGGGGCCCCGTATGGCTACACCTTC
>TRBV5-1|TRBJ1-1|.|.
CASSLASLLNTEAFF
TGCGCCAGCAGCTTGGCCAGTCTCCTGAACACTGAAGCTTTCTTT
>TRBV19|TRBJ2-1|TRBD2|.
CASTGGNEQFF
TGTGCCAGTACGGGGGGCAATGAGCAGTTCTTC
>TRBV15|TRBJ1-1|.|.
CATSRVVASLEAFF
TGTGCCACCAGCAGAGTGGTGGCATCCCTTGAAGCTTTCTTT
>TRBV1|TRBJ2-1|.|.
CTSRTNEQFF
TGCACCAGCAGGACTAATGAGCAGTTCTTC
>TRBV10-2|TRBJ2-7|.|.
CASTFRDEQYF
TGCGCCAGCACATTCCGGGACGAGCAGTACTTC
>TRBV27|TRBJ2-4|.|once
CASRLAAKNIQYF
TGTGCCAGCAGGCTAGCAGCCAAAAACATTCAGTACTTC
>TRBV28|TRBJ2-7|TRBD2|once
CASSSPLAGVRDYEQYF
TGTGCCAGCAGTTCTCCCCTAGCGGGAGTAAGGGACTACGAGCAGTACTTC
>TRBV14|TRBJ2-5|.|.
CASSPSQNYVTQYF
TGTGCCAGCAGCCCAAGTCAGAATTACGTGACCCAGTACTTC
>TRBV27|TRBJ2-3|.|.
CASSPSTDTQYF
TGTGCCAGCAGTCCTAGCACAGATACGCAGTATTTT
>TRBV7-9|TRBJ1-5|TRBD1|.
CASSLGGRGPSQPQHF
TGTGCCAGCAGCTTAGGGGGCAGGGGGCCGTCTCAGCCCCAGCATTTT
>TRBV29-1|TRBJ1-2|.|.
CSVVTDYGYTF
TGCAGCGTTGTTACAGACTATGGCTACACCTTC
>TRBV28|TRBJ1-1|.|once
CASSLGSSTPKAFF
TGTGCCAGCAGTTTGGGGAGCTCCACGCCTAAAGCTTTCTTT
>TRBV6-6|TRBJ1-4|.|.
CASSYVGGPNEKLFF
TGTGCCAGCAGTTACGTAGGAGGTCCTAATGAAAAACTGTTTTTT
>TRBV13|TRBJ1-1|.|.
CASSLGGVGNTEAFF
TGTGCCAGCAGCTTAGGAGGGGTCGGGAACACTGAAGCTTTCTTT
>TRBV19|TRBJ2-1|.|.
CASKQGRGEQEEQFF
TGTGCCAGTAAACAGGGTCGGGGCGAACAGGAGGAGCAGTTCTTC
>TRBV7-9|TRBJ2-1|TRBD2|once
CASSPGLAHYNEQFF
TGTGCCAGCAGCCCGGGACTAGCGCACTACAATGAGCAGTTCTTC
>TRBV7-8|TRBJ2-2|.|.
CASSLTSGTGELFF
TGTGCCAGCAGCTTAACAAGCGGCACCGGGGAGCTGTTTTTT
>TRBV19|TRBJ2-7|TRBD1|.
CASSTSQGGPYEQYF
TGTGCCAGTAGTACATCACAGGGGGGTCCCTACGAGCAGTACTTC
>TRBV4-1|TRBJ1-3|.|.
CASSQVSGHRNTIYF
TGCGCCAGCAGCCAAGTATCTGGCCACCGAAACACCATATATTTT
>TRBV7-9|TRBJ2-3|TRBD1|.
CASSLGQGTDTQYF
TGTGCCAGCAGCTTAGGACAGGGAACAGATACGCAGTATTTT
>TRBV27|TRBJ2-1|TRBD2|.
CASSPLPLAINEQFF
TGTGCCAGCAGTCCTCTACCACTAGCGATCAATGAGCAGTTCTTC
>TRBV19|TRBJ1-4|.|.
CASSIWGEDEKLFF
TGTGCCAGTAGTATCTGGGGGGAGGATGAAAAACTGTTTTTT
>TRBV6-5|TRBJ2-7|TRBD1|.
CASSPTGGVSYEQYF
TGTGCCAGCAGTCCTACAGGGGGTGTTTCCTACGAGCAGTACTTC
>TRBV5-6|TRBJ1-5|.|.
CASSLGGAGSNQPQHF
TGTGCCAGCAGCTTGGGTGGGGCAGGGAGCAATCAGCCCCAGCATTTT
>TRBV11-3|TRBJ2-6|.|.
CASSSRASGANVLTF
TGTGCCAGCAGCTCCAGGGCGTCTGGGGCCAACGTCCTGACTTTC
>TRBV19|TRBJ2-3|TRBD2|.
CASSIGTSGGTDTQYF
TGTGCCAGTAGTATAGGGACTAGCGGGGGGACAGATACGCAGTATTTT
>TRBV11-2|TRBJ2-1|.|.
CASSLRGTDYNEQFF
TGTGCCAGCAGCTTACGCGGGACAGATTACAATGAGCAGTTCTTC
>TRBV28|TRBJ2-7|TRBD2|.
CASARWAGGAVQYF
TGTGCCAGCGCCCGGTGGGCCGGGGGGGCCGTGCAGTACTTC
>TRBV5-6|TRBJ2-3|.|.
CASSLGSSGYTDTQYF
TGTGCCAGCAGCTTGGGTTCCAGCGGATACACAGATACGCAGTATTTT
>TRBV4-3|TRBJ2-3|TRBD2|.
CASSQPLAGGRDTQYF
TGCGCCAGCAGCCAGCCCCTAGCGGGAGGGCGAGATACGCAGTATTTT
>TRBV7-3|TRBJ2-2|.|.
CASSFQVPGELFF
TGTGCCAGCAGCTTTCAGGTTCCCGGGGAGCTGTTTTTT
>TRBV5-6|TRBJ2-7|TRBD1|once
CASSSQGASYEQYF
TGTGCCAGCAGCTCCCAGGGGGCCTCCTACGAGCAGTACTTC